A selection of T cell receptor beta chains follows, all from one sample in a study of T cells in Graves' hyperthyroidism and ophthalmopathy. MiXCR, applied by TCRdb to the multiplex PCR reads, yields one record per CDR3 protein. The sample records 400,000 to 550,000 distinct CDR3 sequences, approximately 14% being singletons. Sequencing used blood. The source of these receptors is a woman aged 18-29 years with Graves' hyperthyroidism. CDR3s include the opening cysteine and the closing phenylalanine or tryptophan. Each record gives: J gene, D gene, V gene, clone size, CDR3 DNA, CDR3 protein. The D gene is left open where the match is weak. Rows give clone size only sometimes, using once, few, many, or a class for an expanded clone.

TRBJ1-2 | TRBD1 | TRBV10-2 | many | TGCGCCAGCAGTGAGGGGACAGTAGAATATTATGGCTACACCTTC | CASSEGTVEYYGYTF
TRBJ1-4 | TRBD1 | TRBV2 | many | TGTGCCAGCAGTGCGGGACAGGGGGCTAATGAAAAACTGTTTTTT | CASSAGQGANEKLFF
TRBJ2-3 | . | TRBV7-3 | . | TGTGCCAGCAGCTTGTCCGGGAAGCGGTCTAGCACAGATACGCAGTATTTT | CASSLSGKRSSTDTQYF
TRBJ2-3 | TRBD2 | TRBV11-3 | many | TGTGCCAGCAGCGTTCTAGCGGTGAGCACAGATACGCAGTATTTT | CASSVLAVSTDTQYF
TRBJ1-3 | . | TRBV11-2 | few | TGTGCCAGCAGCTTAGTGGAGGGCAAAACTGGAAACACCATATATTTT | CASSLVEGKTGNTIYF
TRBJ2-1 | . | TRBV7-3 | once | TGTGCCAGCAGCCCGAAGACAGGTAAGGCCTACAATGAGCAGTTCTTC | CASSPKTGKAYNEQFF
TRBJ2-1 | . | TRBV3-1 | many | TGTGCCAGCAGCGCCGCAGGGGGAGGGAATGAGCAGTTCTTC | CASSAAGGGNEQFF
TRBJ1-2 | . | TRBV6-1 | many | TGTGCCAGCAGGAAAGAATCCCTCCCGAACTATGGCTACACCTTC | CASRKESLPNYGYTF
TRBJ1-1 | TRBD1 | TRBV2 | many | TGTGCCAGCAGTGAGGGGACAGGGGGATTGAACACTGAAGCTTTCTTT | CASSEGTGGLNTEAFF
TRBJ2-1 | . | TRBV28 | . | TGTGCCAGCAGGGAGGATATCAATGAGCAGTTCTTC | CASREDINEQFF
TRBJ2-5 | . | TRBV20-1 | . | TGCAGTGCAGGGACGGGGTTCCAAGAGACCCAGTACTTC | CSAGTGFQETQYF
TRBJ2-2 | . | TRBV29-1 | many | TGCAGCGGCGAACAGGGGAACACCGGGGAGCTGTTTTTT | CSGEQGNTGELFF
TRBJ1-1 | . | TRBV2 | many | TGTGCCAGCAGTCAGAACATGAACACTGAAGCTTTCTTT | CASSQNMNTEAFF
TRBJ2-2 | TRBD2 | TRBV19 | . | TGTGCCAGTATTCCCCTAGCGGGGATGAACACCGGGGAGCTGTTTTTT | CASIPLAGMNTGELFF
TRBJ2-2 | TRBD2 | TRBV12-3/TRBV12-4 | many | TGTGCCAGCAGTTTGGGCGGACTAGCGGGAGGAAGCGTCGGGGAGCTGTTTTTT | CASSLGGLAGGSVGELFF
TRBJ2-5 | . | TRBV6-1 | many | TGTGCCAGCAGTGAGAACAGGGCGGAGATAGAGACCCAGTACTTC | CASSENRAEIETQYF
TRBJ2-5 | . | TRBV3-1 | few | TGTGCCAGCAGCCAGTTTGGGGAGACCCAGTACTTC | CASSQFGETQYF
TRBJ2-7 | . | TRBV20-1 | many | TGCAGTGCCGATCCTCTTAGCGGCAGAGGCTACGAGCAGTACTTC | CSADPLSGRGYEQYF
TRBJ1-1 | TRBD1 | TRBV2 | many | TGTGCCAGCAGAGATAAGGGACAGACGAACACTGAAGCTTTCTTT | CASRDKGQTNTEAFF
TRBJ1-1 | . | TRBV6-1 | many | TGTGCCAGCATGCGACAGTTGAACACTGAAGCTTTCTTT | CASMRQLNTEAFF
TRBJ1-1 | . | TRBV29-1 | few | TGCAGCGTGGACGGGTGGACTGAAGCTTTCTTT | CSVDGWTEAFF
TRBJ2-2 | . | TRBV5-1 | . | TGCGCCAGCAGCTTGGCTCGGACAGACCCCGGGGAGCTGTTTTTT | CASSLARTDPGELFF
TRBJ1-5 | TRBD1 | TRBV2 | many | TGTGCCAGCAGTCCGGACAGGGTTCAGCAGCCCCAGCATTTT | CASSPDRVQQPQHF
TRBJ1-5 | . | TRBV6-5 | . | TGTGCCAGCAGTTACGGGAGGGGGGAAAGGCCCCAGCATTTT | CASSYGRGERPQHF